These 14 T cell receptor beta chains originate from one sample sequenced in a study of response to subunit inactivated influenza vaccine (dated by TCRdb to 2017 to 2018). The library was obtained by RT-PCR. Sequencing instrument: Illumina HiSeq 2500. TCRdb reran the public reads through fastp at Q25 and MiXCR, keeping productive beta chains. Every distinct CDR3 protein forms one entry, paired with its most common genes and DNA. This sample comprises 500,000 to 700,000 distinct CDR3 sequences, roughly 23% of them detected only once. 2.8% of the sample is held by the ten biggest clonotypes. The same specimen was also included in a second study, on T cells expressing NK-cell markers. From the second report: The TCR beta cDNA libraries were made using 5'RACE template switching, a step that added both a universal primer site and unique molecular identifiers.

The sample was CD4+ T cells sorted from PBMCs, taken roughly 12 days after vaccination. The source of these receptors is a man aged 50 to 59 who received an inactivated influenza vaccine. Donor details come from another sample of the same person, matched by shared clones.

The sample holds a few counts of this clonotype. The CDR3, as DNA: TGCGCCAGCAGCCCCCAGACCTCTGGGGCCAACGTCCTGACTTTC. Its translation: CASSPQTSGANVLTF. V and J are TRBV5-1 and TRBJ2-6; D gene uncertain. Trimming took off 4 bases at V and 0 bases at J, with 8 bases between the two ends. The germline gives CDR1 SGHRS, CDR2 YFSETQ. This CDR3 has 15 residues.

In this sample, this clonotype turned up once. Written as DNA, the CDR3 is TGCGCCAGCAGCTTGGTACTAGCGGGAGAAGAGACCCAGTACTTC. Translated: CASSLVLAGEETQYF. The gene calls are TRBV5-1 and TRBJ2-5, with 11 bases matching TRBD2. Germline trimming cut 0 bases from V and 3 bases from J; bases unmatched to any gene: 1. Germline lookup yields CDR1 SGHRS and CDR2 YFSETQ. The CDR3 is 15 amino acids. Based on the CDR3 plus reference TRBV5-1 and TRBJ2-5, the full variable domain is KAGVTQTPRYLIKTRGQQVTLSCSPISGHRSVSWYQQTPGQGLQFLFEYFSETQRNKGNFPGRFSGRQFSNSRSEMNVSTLELGDSALYLCASSLVLAGEETQYFGPGTRLLVL.

This clonotype was detected only a few times. The chain uses TRBV20-1 and TRBJ1-6; 7 nucleotides agree with TRBD1. J lost 0 bases, V lost 6 bases, and 8 bases had no gene match. This CDR3 comprises 16 residues. The germline CDR1 and CDR2 sequences are DFQATT and SNEGSKA (reference sequence). The CDR3 DNA sequence: TGCAGTGCAGACAGGGCGACAAGCTCCTATAATTCACCCCTCCACTTT. This gives the protein CSADRATSSYNSPLHF.

This chain uses TRBV6-1 with TRBJ2-2; no firm D call. V gave up 8 bases and J gave up 6 bases, with 19 bases separating them. Per germline, CDR1 MNHNS and CDR2 SASEGT. The CDR3 sequence is 15 residues long. CDR3: CASETRPRRAGELFF. The CDR3 region has the DNA TGTGCCAGCGAGACCCGTCCCCGAAGGGCCGGGGAGCTGTTTTTT.

J is TRBJ2-1 and V is TRBV2; tentatively, D is TRBD1 (6 bases). Trimming pared 2 bases from V and 3 bases from J, leaving 11 bases between. This CDR3 comprises 15 residues. Germline values: CDR1 SNHLY, CDR2 FYNNEI. Here the CDR3 reads CASSERQGFYNEQFF. CDR3 in DNA: TGTGCCAGCAGTGAACGCCAGGGGTTCTACAATGAGCAGTTCTTC.

CDR3 sequence (DNA): TGTGCCAGCACCGCCTGGGGGGGAGGAGAGACCCAGTACTTC. Translated, it gives CASTAWGGGETQYF. The rearrangement joins TRBV6-1 to TRBJ2-5; 7 nucleotides match TRBD2. Germline trimming cut 7 bases from V and 4 bases from J; bases unmatched to any gene: 9. Looked up from germline, CDR1 is MNHNS and CDR2 is SASEGT. The CDR3 spans 14 residues.

In its sample, this clonotype was seen a few times. The chain couples TRBV6-1 to TRBJ2-1, with TRBD2 identical over 7 bases. The CDR3 consists of 14 residues. Germline lookup yields CDR1 MNHNS and CDR2 SASEGT. V lost 9 bases and J lost 4; bases outside the gene matches: 9. The DNA of the CDR3 is TGTGCCAGTCGTGGGGCTAGCGGATACAATGAGCAGTTCTTC. It codes for CASRGASGYNEQFF.

Remarks on this clonotype: An end of the junction differs from the germline gene, which may be a read error. The rearrangement joins TRBV12-3 or TRBV12-4 to TRBJ2-7; D gene uncertain. The CDR3 runs 15 residues. DNA for the CDR3: TGTGCCGGCAGTTTAGGTTCCGGAATTGGGTACGAGCAGTACTTC. Translating it yields CAGSLGSGIGYEQYF.

Only a few counts were recorded for this clonotype. This chain links TRBV28 with TRBJ2-1; D unresolved. The CDR3 runs 14 residues. In germline, CDR1 is MDHEN, CDR2 SYDVKM. V was shortened by 8 bases and J by 6 bases, with 17 bases between the two germline ends. The CDR3 here is CASGELPRSNEQFF. The CDR3 bases are TGTGCCAGCGGAGAACTCCCGAGGTCCAATGAGCAGTTCTTC.

The rearrangement uses TRBV5-1 and TRBJ2-5; TRBD1 is a possible D gene (6 bases). Between the trimmed V and J ends, which lost 3 bases and 3 bases, there was a span of 15 bases. This CDR3 comprises 15 residues. Germline lookup yields CDR1 SGHRS and CDR2 YFSETQ. CDR3 loop: CASSYWGQVKETQYF. In DNA form, the CDR3 reads TGCGCCAGCAGCTATTGGGGGCAGGTGAAAGAGACCCAGTACTTC.

In this sample, this clonotype turned up a few times. The chain is built from TRBV10-3 and TRBJ1-2, with a tentative D call TRBD1 (6 bases). Germline CDR1 reads ENHRY; CDR2 reads SYGVKD. CDR3 length: 12 amino acids. The V and J ends lost 10 bases and 7 bases respectively, with 16 bases between them. The CDR3, as DNA: TGTGCCAGCACAGGGTCCGGGCCTGGCTACACCTTC. Translation: CASTGSGPGYTF.

This clonotype came up a few times. The chain couples TRBV7-2 to TRBJ2-7; TRBD2 aligns across 10 bases. Trimming at V came to 5 bases and at J to 4 bases, leaving 11 bases not matched to a gene. CDR1 is SGHTA, CDR2 FQGNSA, per germline. This CDR3 is built from 16 residues. The CDR3 protein is CASSVLYSAGGYEQYF. CDR3 bases: TGTGCCAGCAGCGTCCTCTATTCAGCGGGAGGGTACGAGCAGTACTTC.

In DNA form, the CDR3 reads TGTGCCAGTAGTATCGGGACAGGGGGCGTGCGCTATGGCTACACCTTC. The encoded protein is CASSIGTGGVRYGYTF. The chain combines TRBV19 with TRBJ1-2, with 12 bases aligning to TRBD1. CDR3 size: 16 residues. V shed 3 bases and J 4 bases; nucleotides not matched to a gene: 6. The V gene's germline CDR1 is LNHDA and CDR2 SQIVND (reference sequence).

V usage is TRBV12-3 or TRBV12-4 and J usage is TRBJ2-2; 9 bases match TRBD1. The CDR3 is made up of 16 amino acids. The J segment lost 7 bases and the V segment lost 7 bases, leaving 13 bases of the junction unmatched. The CDR3 DNA follows: TGTGCCAGCACCAAGCTGCCGGGACAGGGTATCGGGGAGCTGTTTTTT. Translation: CASTKLPGQGIGELFF.